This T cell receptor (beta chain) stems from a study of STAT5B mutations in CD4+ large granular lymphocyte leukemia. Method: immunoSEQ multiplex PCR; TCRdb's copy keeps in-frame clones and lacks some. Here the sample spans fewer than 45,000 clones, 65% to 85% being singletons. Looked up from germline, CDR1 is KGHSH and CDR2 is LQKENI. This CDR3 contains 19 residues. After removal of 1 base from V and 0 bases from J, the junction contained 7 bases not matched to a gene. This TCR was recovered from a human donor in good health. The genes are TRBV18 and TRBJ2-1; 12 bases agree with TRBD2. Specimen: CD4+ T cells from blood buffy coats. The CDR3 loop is CASSPQGLAGLSSYNEQFF. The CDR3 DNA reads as TGTGCCAGCTCACCACAAGGACTAGCGGGACTAAGCTCCTACAATGAGCAGTTCTTC.